Given below is one TCR beta chain in context. With V trimmed by 4 bases and J by 6 bases, 3 bases remained unmatched. The CDR3 extends over 14 amino acids. CDR1 is LGHNA, CDR2 YSLEER, per germline. The method was immunoSEQ multiplex PCR; TCRdb's version includes in-frame clones alone and lacks a portion of them. Here the sample spans nearly 55,000 clones, about 86% being singletons. This record comes from a study of blood T cell repertoires in COVID-19. Material for sequencing was peripheral blood. The chain carries TRBV4-3 and TRBJ1-6; 7 positions agree with TRBD1. The receptor's source is a man aged 70-80 years with active COVID-19. This CDR3 is CASSLHRGNSPLHF. CDR3 coding DNA: TGCGCCAGCAGCCTACACAGGGGTAATTCACCCCTCCACTTT.